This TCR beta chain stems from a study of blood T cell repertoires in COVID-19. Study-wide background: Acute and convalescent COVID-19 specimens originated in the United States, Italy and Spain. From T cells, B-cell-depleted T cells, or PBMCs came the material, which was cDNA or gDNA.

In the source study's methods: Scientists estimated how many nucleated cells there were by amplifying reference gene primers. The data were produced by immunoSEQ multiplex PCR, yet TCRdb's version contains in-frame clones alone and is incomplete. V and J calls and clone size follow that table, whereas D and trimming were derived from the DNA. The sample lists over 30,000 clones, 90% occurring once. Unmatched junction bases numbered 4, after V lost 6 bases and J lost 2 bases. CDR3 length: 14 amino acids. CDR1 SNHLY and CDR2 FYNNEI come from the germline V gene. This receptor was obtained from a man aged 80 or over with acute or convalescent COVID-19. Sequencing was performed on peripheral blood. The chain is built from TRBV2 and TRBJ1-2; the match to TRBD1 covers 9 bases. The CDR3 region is CASRDRGANYGYTF. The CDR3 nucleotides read TGTGCCAGCAGGGACAGGGGCGCCAACTATGGCTACACCTTC.